Each of the 8 T cell receptor beta chains below was sequenced from the same sample in a study of blood T cell repertoires in COVID-19. Sequenced by immunoSEQ multiplex PCR; TCRdb stores in-frame clones only, minus some. This table has roughly 220,000 clones, more than 75% appearing once. The specimen was peripheral blood. All receptors come from a man in his sixties with acute or convalescent COVID-19.

The count of this clone is one. The chain's CDR3 is CASSPGTLPSSYEQYF. The CDR3 region has the DNA TGTGCCAGCAGCCCCGGGACACTACCGAGCTCCTACGAGCAGTACTTC. The chain joins TRBV28 to TRBJ2-7; the D gene is possibly TRBD1 (6 bases). There are 16 residues in the CDR3. Trimming removed 6 bases from V and 0 bases from J, with 18 bases in between. In germline, CDR1 is MDHEN, CDR2 SYDVKM.

The table lists this clone with a count of one. V and J are TRBV28 and TRBJ2-1; D is ambiguous. V dropped 8 bases and J dropped 0 bases, with 11 bases sitting between them. CDR3 length: 14 residues. Per the germline V gene, CDR1 is MDHEN and CDR2 is SYDVKM. The CDR3 is CASAPLSSYNEQFF. CDR3 DNA sequence: TGTGCCAGCGCCCCCCTTAGCTCCTACAATGAGCAGTTCTTC.

To note about this clone: In the same sample, other DNA sequences code for this CDR3. This chain joins TRBV7-3 and TRBJ2-5; 7 positions agree with TRBD2. With 3 bases clipped from V and 4 bases from J, the junction kept 2 bases outside the gene matches. The CDR3 is made up of 13 amino acids. Germline CDR1 and CDR2: SGHTA and FQGTGA. The CDR3 loop is CASSLTGGETQYF. The CDR3 DNA follows: TGTGCCAGCAGCTTGACGGGGGGAGAGACCCAGTACTTC.

This clone appeared once. This rearrangement joins TRBV7-2 to TRBJ2-7; D perhaps matches TRBD2 (5 bases). V was trimmed by 4 bases and J by 1 base, leaving 17 bases between them. The CDR3 totals 16 residues. Germline V gives CDR1 SGHTA, CDR2 FQGNSA. The CDR3: CASSSVGSGFSYEQYF. The CDR3 DNA reads as TGTGCCAGCAGCTCCGTAGGCAGCGGTTTTTCCTACGAGCAGTACTTC.

This clone was recorded once. The chain carries TRBV21-1 and TRBJ1-1; TRBD1, the table's D call, was not compared with the DNA. TRBV21-1 is classified as a pseudogene. CDR3 length equals 14 residues. DNA for the CDR3: TGTGCCAGCAGCAAAGGGCAGAAGTCCACTGAAGCTTTCTTT. Translating gives CASSKGQKSTEAFF.

This chain links TRBV20-1 with TRBJ1-1; D uncertain. The CDR3 sequence is 11 residues long. V was clipped by 7 bases and J by 1 base, with 7 bases between them. CDR1 and CDR2 (germline): DFQATT, SNEGSKA (reference sequence). CDR3 in DNA: TGCAGTGGTGTCTGGAACACTGAAGCTTTCTTT. Residues: CSGVWNTEAFF.

The V and J genes are TRBV15 and TRBJ2-5; a weak D match, TRBD2 (5 bases). Germline values: CDR1 LNHNV, CDR2 YYDKDF (reference sequence). The V gene lost 1 base and the J gene lost 0 bases, with 12 bases spanning the gap. This CDR3 region has 16 residues. Here the CDR3 reads CATSRGGQKYQETQYF. In nucleotides, the CDR3 is TGTGCCACCAGCAGAGGAGGGCAGAAGTACCAAGAGACCCAGTACTTC.

This chain connects TRBV7-6 to TRBJ2-1, with D perhaps TRBD2 (7 bases). The CDR3 runs to 16 residues. Looked up from germline, CDR1 is SGHVS and CDR2 is FNYEAQ. Trimming took 1 base from V and 0 from J, leaving 10 bases between them. This CDR3 is CASSLEGGSSYNEQFF. CDR3 DNA sequence: TGTGCCAGCAGCTTAGAGGGGGGGTCCTCCTACAATGAGCAGTTCTTC.